What follows are 26 T cell receptor beta chains derived from one specimen sequenced in a study of T-cell reconstitution after alpha-beta-depleted transplantation in children. A TCRbeta library incorporating unique molecular identifiers was prepared. TCRdb reprocessed the PCR reads with MiXCR, giving one entry per CDR3 protein. The sample lists hundreds of thousands of distinct CDR3 sequences, 13% occurring once. This material consisted of PBMCs, taken from the stem cell graft. These receptors originate from a human donor who donated a stem cell graft to a child with Fanconi anemia.

A single count supports this clonotype. The chain combines TRBV6-5 with TRBJ1-1; D is possibly TRBD1 (5 bases). V lost 5 bases and J lost 2, with 24 bases in between. The CDR3 runs 18 residues. The germline V gene encodes CDR1 MNHEY and CDR2 SVGAGI. The CDR3 nucleotides read TGTGCCAGCAGTAACCCGCGACAGAAACGGACTTTTAACACTGAAGCTTTCTTT. Translated: CASSNPRQKRTFNTEAFF.

In its sample, this clonotype was seen a few times. V gene TRBV5-1 combines with J gene TRBJ2-3; D gene ambiguous. The CDR3 sequence is 14 residues long. V was clipped by 4 bases and J by 0 bases, with 9 bases between them. Germline V gene sequence: CDR1 SGHRS, CDR2 YFSETQ. This CDR3 is CASSLETSTDTQYF. DNA for the CDR3: TGCGCCAGCAGCCTAGAAACTAGCACAGATACGCAGTATTTT.

In this sample, this clonotype turned up many times. This sequence joins TRBV3-1 and TRBJ2-2, with a possible D match to TRBD2 (6 bases). The CDR3 spans 16 residues. Trimming shortened V by 4 bases and J by 5 bases, and 17 bases separated the two germline ends. CDR1 is LGHDT, CDR2 YNNKEL, per germline (reference sequence). CDR3 sequence reads: CASSPRRDPTTGELFF. The CDR3 bases are TGTGCCAGCAGCCCCCGGCGGGACCCTACAACCGGGGAGCTGTTTTTT.

This clonotype was seen repeatedly, ten times or more. The V gene is TRBV5-1, the J gene TRBJ2-3, with TRBD2 as a possible D gene (5 bases). The germline V and J ends were trimmed by 0 bases and 2 bases, with 25 bases remaining between them. Looked up from germline, CDR1 is SGHRS and CDR2 is YFSETQ. The CDR3 has 20 residues. The CDR3 protein is CASSLAPSGRYPLATDTQYF. The CDR3 bases are TGCGCCAGCAGCTTGGCCCCCAGCGGACGCTATCCCTTAGCCACAGATACGCAGTATTTT.

This clonotype occurred many times. The chain uses TRBV5-1 and TRBJ1-1; D remains ambiguous. CDR1 is SGHRS and CDR2 is YFSETQ in the germline V gene. This CDR3 has 16 amino acids. V was pared by 0 bases and J by 0 bases, with 12 bases between. The CDR3 protein is CASSLAVGLMNTEAFF. The CDR3 coding sequence is TGCGCCAGCAGCTTGGCCGTCGGGCTAATGAACACTGAAGCTTTCTTT. Supplemented by reference TRBV5-1 and TRBJ1-1, the full variable domain reads KAGVTQTPRYLIKTRGQQVTLSCSPISGHRSVSWYQQTPGQGLQFLFEYFSETQRNKGNFPGRFSGRQFSNSRSEMNVSTLELGDSALYLCASSLAVGLMNTEAFFGQGTRLTVV.

The sample holds a few counts of this clonotype. The V and J genes are TRBV11-3 and TRBJ2-2; TRBD2 might be the D (5 bases). V was clipped by 2 bases and J by 6 bases, with 7 bases between them. The CDR3 loop spans 13 amino acids. From germline, CDR1 is SGHNT and CDR2 YENEEA. CDR3 in amino acids: CASSLQDSGELFF. The CDR3 nucleotides are TGTGCCAGCAGCTTACAGGACTCCGGGGAGCTGTTTTTT.

V and J are TRBV7-9 and TRBJ1-5; D perhaps matches TRBD1 (6 bases). V gave up 0 bases and J gave up 3 bases, with 9 bases separating them. This CDR3 spans 15 amino acids. In germline, CDR1 is SEHNR, CDR2 FQNEAQ (reference sequence). In DNA, the CDR3 is TGTGCCAGCAGCTTAGCGGGGGGCCTCAATCAGCCCCAGCATTTT. This gives the protein CASSLAGGLNQPQHF.

There are many counts of this clonotype. The chain links TRBV29-1 to TRBJ1-1; unclear D gene. The V gene's germline CDR1 is SQVTM and CDR2 ANQGSEA. The V gene lost 1 base and the J gene lost 4 bases, with 7 bases spanning the gap. The CDR3 has 12 residues. CDR3 sequence reads: CSVEGGGTEAFF. The CDR3 DNA sequence: TGCAGCGTTGAAGGGGGTGGCACTGAAGCTTTCTTT.

This clonotype showed up just once. At one end, the junction sequence differs from germline, possibly due to a read error. CDR3 coding DNA: TGTGCTAGCAGCTTAGCGCTGGGATCTGAATACGAGCAGTACTTC. This sequence encodes CASSLALGSEYEQYF. V gene TRBV7-7 combines with J gene TRBJ2-7, with D perhaps TRBD2 (5 bases). This CDR3 has 15 residues. Germline V gene lookup returns CDR1 SSHAT and CDR2 FNYEAQ (reference sequence).

The chain combines TRBV15 with TRBJ1-1; the D gene is possibly TRBD1 (5 bases). The germline V and J ends were trimmed by 1 base and 2 bases, with 11 bases remaining between them. Germline V lookup: CDR1 LNHNV, CDR2 YYDKDF (reference sequence). The CDR3 consists of 15 residues. This chain's CDR3 is CATSRAGQSNTEAFF. The CDR3 DNA is TGTGCCACCAGCAGAGCAGGGCAGTCTAACACTGAAGCTTTCTTT.

This clonotype was counted a few times. The rearrangement links TRBV6-1 to TRBJ1-5, with D perhaps matching TRBD1 (6 bases). The germline V gene encodes CDR1 MNHNS and CDR2 SASEGT. V was trimmed by 2 bases and J by 2 bases, leaving 13 bases between them. The CDR3 has 16 residues. The CDR3 is CASSEWAGVRNQPQHF. In DNA form, the CDR3 reads TGTGCCAGCAGTGAATGGGCAGGGGTACGCAATCAGCCCCAGCATTTT.

This clonotype was seen many times. The CDR3 nucleotides read TGTGTCTCGAAGGAGGGCCCTTCCTACAATGAGCAGTTCTTC. This codes for CVSKEGPSYNEQFF. The V call is TRBV10-3, the J call TRBJ2-1, with D tentatively TRBD2 (6 bases). In germline, CDR1 is ENHRY, CDR2 SYGVKD. The CDR3 spans 14 residues.

This clonotype was counted ten times or more. The rearrangement links TRBV28 to TRBJ1-1; D perhaps matches TRBD1 (5 bases). The germline V and J ends were trimmed by 10 bases and 5 bases, with 17 bases remaining between them. Per the germline V gene, CDR1 is MDHEN and CDR2 is SYDVKM. The CDR3 length is 13 residues. DNA of the CDR3: TGTGCCACCCTAAGGAGGGGTTGGACTGAAGCTTTCTTT. Translation: CATLRRGWTEAFF.

This clonotype has ten or more counts. The V and J genes are TRBV12-3 or TRBV12-4 and TRBJ2-5; D gene uncertain. The CDR3 consists of 14 residues. V was clipped by 3 bases and J by 1 base, with 9 bases between them. The CDR3 here is CASSFRAAQETQYF. CDR3 sequence (DNA): TGTGCCAGCAGTTTTCGGGCGGCCCAAGAGACCCAGTACTTC.

In its sample, this clonotype was seen a few times. The chain is built from TRBV5-1 and TRBJ2-1, with TRBD2 identical over 8 bases. Germline V gene data show CDR1 as SGHRS and CDR2 as YFSETQ. The CDR3 is made up of 16 amino acids. After removal of 6 bases from V and 0 bases from J, the junction contained 8 bases not matched to a gene. In DNA, the CDR3 is TGCGCCAGCAAATTAGCGGGGAGGAGCTCCTACAATGAGCAGTTCTTC. Protein product: CASKLAGRSSYNEQFF.

This clonotype occurred a few times. The V gene is TRBV7-9, the J gene TRBJ2-5; the D is unclear. The CDR3 has 13 amino acids. V lost 1 base and J 5 bases, leaving 8 bases between the germline ends. The germline CDR1 and CDR2 sequences are SEHNR and FQNEAQ (reference sequence). In DNA form, the CDR3 reads TGTGCCAGCAGCTTAGTTAACGCGGAGACCCAGTACTTC. Translation: CASSLVNAETQYF.

The V call is TRBV27, the J call TRBJ1-6, with TRBD1 identical over 8 bases. V gave up 4 bases and J gave up 6 bases; unmatched junction bases: 2. CDR3 size: 14 residues. Germline V gene lookup returns CDR1 MNHEY and CDR2 SMNVEV (reference sequence). CDR3 sequence: CASSSDRGNSPLHF. The CDR3 DNA is TGTGCCAGCAGTTCCGACAGGGGTAATTCACCCCTCCACTTT.

The CDR3 protein is CASRTQGRGISYEQYV. Written as DNA, the CDR3 is TGTGCCAGCAGAACCCAGGGCAGGGGGATCTCCTACGAGCAGTACGTC. V and J are TRBV28 and TRBJ2-7; 7 nucleotides align to TRBD1. The V gene end was trimmed by 6 bases and the J gene end by 0 bases; junction bases not matched to a gene: 11. The CDR3 consists of 16 residues. The germline CDR1 and CDR2 sequences are MDHEN and SYDVKM.

The chain is built from TRBV9 and TRBJ2-3; no firm D call. The V and J ends lost 2 bases and 9 bases respectively, with 10 bases between them. The germline V gene has CDR1 SGDLS and CDR2 YYNGEE. The CDR3 extends over 12 amino acids. CDR3 sequence: CASSVDVGTQYF. The DNA for the CDR3 is TGTGCCAGCAGCGTCGATGTAGGGACGCAGTATTTT. The entire variable domain, with the rest obtained from reference TRBV9 and TRBJ2-3, is as follows: DSGVTQTPKHLITATGQRVTLRCSPRSGDLSVYWYQQSLDQGLQFLIQYYNGEERAKGNILERFSAQQFPDLHSELNLSSLELGDSALYFCASSVDVGTQYFGPGTRLTVL.

This clonotype was seen a few times. CDR3: CASSSTSGPNEAFF. The CDR3 DNA reads TGTGCCAGCAGTTCTACGTCAGGGCCAAATGAAGCTTTCTTT. The chain couples TRBV6-2 or TRBV6-3 to TRBJ1-1; TRBD1 is a possible D gene (5 bases). V dropped 4 bases and J dropped 7 bases, with 16 bases sitting between them. CDR1 is MNHEY and CDR2 is SVGEGT in the germline V gene. The CDR3 extends over 14 amino acids.

This clonotype was seen only a few times. J is TRBJ1-1 and V is TRBV7-9; 9 bases map to TRBD1. The germline V gene has CDR1 SEHNR and CDR2 FQNEAQ (reference sequence). The CDR3 totals 14 residues. Losses at the gene ends were 4 bases for V and 5 bases for J; bases not matched to a gene: 5. DNA of the CDR3: TGTGCCAGCAGCTCACAGGGGGCAAGTACTGAAGCTTTCTTT. This codes for CASSSQGASTEAFF.

This clonotype was seen ten or more times. V gene TRBV4-1 combines with J gene TRBJ2-4; D is perhaps TRBD2 (6 bases). Germline loops: CDR1 MGHRA, CDR2 YSYEKL. V was shortened by 4 bases and J by 7 bases, with 20 bases between the two germline ends. The CDR3 extends over 16 amino acids. CDR3 sequence: CASSLKNVAAGNIQYF. Here the CDR3 DNA reads TGCGCCAGCAGCCTAAAAAATGTGGCCGCGGGGAACATTCAGTACTTC.

This clonotype has just a few counts. The chain carries TRBV5-4 and TRBJ1-6; no clear D gene. V lost 4 bases and J 8 bases, leaving 22 bases between the germline ends. In germline, CDR1 is SGHNT, CDR2 YYREEE (reference sequence). This CDR3 comprises 17 residues. CDR3 protein: CASSEVGGSASDSPLHF. The CDR3 nucleotides are TGTGCCAGCAGCGAGGTGGGTGGGTCTGCGAGTGATTCACCCCTCCACTTT.

There are a few counts of this clonotype. The CDR3 sequence is CASSYLRRTNTGELFF. The CDR3 coding sequence is TGTGCCAGCAGTTACTTGAGGCGTACGAACACCGGGGAGCTGTTTTTT. The chain carries TRBV6-2 or TRBV6-3 and TRBJ2-2, with D unclear. The length of the CDR3 is 16 residues. The V gene's germline CDR1 is MNHEY and CDR2 SVGEGT. V was pared by 1 base and J by 0 bases, with 9 bases between.

This clonotype was detected many times. The chain links TRBV4-3 to TRBJ2-1; 7 nucleotides line up with TRBD1. Losses at the gene ends were 2 bases for V and 5 bases for J; bases not matched to a gene: 3. The CDR3 spans 14 residues. Germline-derived CDR1 and CDR2 are LGHNA and YSLEER. This chain's CDR3 is CASSQHTGDNEQFF. DNA for the CDR3: TGCGCCAGCAGCCAACATACAGGGGACAATGAGCAGTTCTTC.

The chain employs TRBV20-1 and TRBJ2-4, with TRBD2 matching over 7 bases. The V and J ends lost 3 bases and 3 bases, in that order; junction bases with no gene match: 11. Germline CDR1 DFQATT, CDR2 SNEGSKA (reference sequence). The CDR3 has 16 amino acids. The CDR3 nucleotides are TGCAGTGCTAGTCCGGGGGGATCCTCTAACAAAAACATTCAGTACTTC. It specifies CSASPGGSSNKNIQYF.